A single sample is the source of the 11 T cell receptor beta chains below, sequenced in a study of T-cell memory formation after mild COVID-19 (dated by TCRdb to 2020 to 2022). The library was prepared using 5' RACE. The sequencing machine was an Illumina NovaSeq 6000. TCRdb passed the public sequencing reads through fastp at Q25 and MiXCR, retaining productive beta sequences. Here each entry gathers all rows of one CDR3 protein and keeps the most common genes and DNA. The sample includes about 210,000 distinct CDR3 sequences, with about 10% observed a single time. The ten most abundant clones make up just over 3% of the sample. The sequencing sample was made of PBMCs or a T cell subset sorted from them (not recorded which). The receptors here all came from a man between 18 and 29 years old who had mild COVID-19 (a few samples of this study predate the infection). The sample titles of this study are shuffled in the database, so cell type and time point are left out; the donor was told from shared clones.

The chain employs TRBV20-1 and TRBJ1-5; D might be TRBD1 (5 bases). Deletions cut 3 bases from V and 3 bases from J, with 12 bases between. This CDR3 has 14 amino acids. Germline loops: CDR1 DFQATT, CDR2 SNEGSKA (reference sequence). The CDR3 DNA follows: TGCAGTGCTAGCGGAGGGGAAAACAATCAGCCCCAGCATTTT. Protein: CSASGGENNQPQHF.

The gene calls are TRBV5-1 and TRBJ2-7, with D unresolved. The germline V and J ends were trimmed by 0 bases and 0 bases, with 7 bases remaining between them. The CDR3 loop spans 14 amino acids. CDR1 is SGHRS and CDR2 is YFSETQ in the germline V gene. The CDR3 spells CASSLEESSYEQYF. CDR3 DNA: TGCGCCAGCAGCTTGGAGGAAAGCTCCTACGAGCAGTACTTC.

This rearrangement joins TRBV10-3 to TRBJ2-3, with 15 bases fitting TRBD2. The CDR3 has 13 residues. The V and J ends lost 9 bases and 6 bases, in that order; junction bases with no gene match: 1. Germline V gene sequence: CDR1 ENHRY, CDR2 SYGVKD. The CDR3 DNA follows: TGTGCCATAGGACTAGCGGGGGGGGATACGCAGTATTTT. The encoded protein is CAIGLAGGDTQYF.

This clonotype was found a few times. This chain uses TRBV5-1 with TRBJ2-5, with 7 nucleotides matching TRBD1. V was pared by 3 bases and J by 5 bases, with 4 bases of the junction left unmatched. Germline-derived CDR1 and CDR2 are SGHRS and YFSETQ. This CDR3 comprises 13 residues. CDR3 coding DNA: TGCGCCAGCAGCTCGACAGGGAAGGAGACCCAGTACTTC. Amino acids: CASSSTGKETQYF.

The chain combines TRBV5-1 with TRBJ1-5; tentatively, D is TRBD1 (6 bases). V was pared by 0 bases and J by 3 bases, with 10 bases between. Germline loops: CDR1 SGHRS, CDR2 YFSETQ. The CDR3 length is 15 residues. The CDR3 region has the DNA TGCGCCAGCAGCTTGGCCGGGACATACAATCAGCCCCAGCATTTT. It codes for CASSLAGTYNQPQHF.

The rearrangement joins TRBV19 to TRBJ1-1; unclear D gene. Germline V CDR1 and CDR2: LNHDA, SQIVND (reference sequence). V lost 6 bases and J lost 3, with 14 bases in between. The CDR3 contains 14 residues. The CDR3 DNA sequence: TGTGCCAGTAGGAGTGCTGGGCCCTACACTGAAGCTTTCTTT. It translates to CASRSAGPYTEAFF.

The rearrangement uses TRBV6-2 or TRBV6-3 and TRBJ2-7; possibly TRBD2 for D (5 bases). The length of the CDR3 is 13 residues. Between the trimmed V and J ends, which lost 8 bases and 0 bases, there was a span of 11 bases. From germline, CDR1 is MNHEY and CDR2 SVGEGT. The CDR3 region is CASERGNSYEQYF. CDR3 sequence (DNA): TGTGCCAGCGAGAGAGGGAACTCCTACGAGCAGTACTTC.

The chain uses TRBV18 and TRBJ1-5, with 9 positions matching TRBD1. J gave up 0 bases and V 6 bases, and 12 bases lay outside the gene matches. The CDR3 loop spans 18 amino acids. Germline V gives CDR1 KGHSH, CDR2 LQKENI. For the CDR3, the DNA is TGTGCCAGCTCGCAGAGGGGACAGGGAACCCTTAGCAATCAGCCCCAGCATTTT. Its protein product is CASSQRGQGTLSNQPQHF.

The chain recombines TRBV7-2 with TRBJ1-2, with D possibly being TRBD1 (6 bases). Germline CDR1 is SGHTA and CDR2 is FQGNSA. The CDR3 length is 13 residues. V shed 5 bases and J shed 8 bases, with 15 bases lying between them. DNA for the CDR3: TGTGCCAGCAGCCAGGACAGACGGAACGGCTACACCTTC. Residues: CASSQDRRNGYTF.

This chain connects TRBV2 to TRBJ1-6; D might be TRBD1 (5 bases). There are 14 residues in the CDR3. CDR1 is SNHLY and CDR2 is FYNNEI in the germline V gene. V gave up 8 bases and J gave up 7 bases, with 15 bases separating them. DNA of the CDR3: TGTGCCAGCTGGGACTTCGGGGGGAATTCACCCCTCCACTTT. Translation gives CASWDFGGNSPLHF. Full variable domain (outside the CDR3, taken from reference TRBV2 and TRBJ1-6): EPEVTQTPSHQVTQMGQEVILRCVPISNHLYFYWYRQILGQKVEFLVSFYNNEISEKSEIFDDQFSVERPDGSNFTLKIRSTKLEDSAMYFCASWDFGGNSPLHFGNGTRLTVT.

The chain links TRBV9 to TRBJ2-3, with 12 bases lining up with TRBD2. CDR1 SGDLS and CDR2 YYNGEE come from the germline V gene. The length of the CDR3 is 15 residues. The ends lost 4 bases at V and 5 bases at J; junction bases unmatched: 5. CDR3 amino acids: CASSILAGGQDTQYF. As DNA, the CDR3 is TGTGCCAGCAGCATCCTAGCGGGGGGGCAAGATACGCAGTATTTT.